This T cell receptor (beta chain) was identified in a study of blood T cell repertoires in COVID-19. CDR1 and CDR2 (germline): KGHDR, SFDVKD. Trimming cost V 4 bases and J 10 bases; bases outside gene matches: 8. The CDR3 totals 14 residues. Clones were read by immunoSEQ multiplex PCR, and TCRdb kept only the in-frame ones, dropping some. Among around 190,000 clones listed, approximately 88% were seen once. The receptor was derived from a woman aged 25 to 39 who had recovered from COVID-19. J is TRBJ1-5 and V is TRBV24-1; TRBD1 matches 8 bases. Input material: PBMCs or T cells enriched from blood (not recorded which). The CDR3 DNA reads as TGTGCCACCAGTGACGGGACAGGATTGCGACCCCAGCATTTT. It encodes CATSDGTGLRPQHF.